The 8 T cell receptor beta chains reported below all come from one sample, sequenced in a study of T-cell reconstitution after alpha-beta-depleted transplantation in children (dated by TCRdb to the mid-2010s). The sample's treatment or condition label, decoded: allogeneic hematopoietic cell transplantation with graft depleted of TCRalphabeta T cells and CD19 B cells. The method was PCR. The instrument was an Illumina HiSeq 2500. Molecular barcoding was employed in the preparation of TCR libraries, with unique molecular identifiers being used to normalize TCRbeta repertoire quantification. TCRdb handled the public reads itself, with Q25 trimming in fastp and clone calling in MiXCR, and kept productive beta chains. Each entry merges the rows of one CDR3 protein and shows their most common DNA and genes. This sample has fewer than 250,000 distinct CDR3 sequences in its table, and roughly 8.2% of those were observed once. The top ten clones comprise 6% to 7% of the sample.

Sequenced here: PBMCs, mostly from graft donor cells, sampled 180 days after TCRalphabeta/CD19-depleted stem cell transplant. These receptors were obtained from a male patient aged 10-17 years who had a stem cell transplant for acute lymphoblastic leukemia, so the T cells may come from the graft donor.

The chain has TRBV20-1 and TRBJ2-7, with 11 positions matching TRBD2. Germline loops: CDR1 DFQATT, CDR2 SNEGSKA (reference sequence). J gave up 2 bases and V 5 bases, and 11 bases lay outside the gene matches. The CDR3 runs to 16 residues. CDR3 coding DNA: TGCAGTGCTCGCGGCGGGCTAGCGGGGGGTACCTACGAGCAGTACTTC. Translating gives CSARGGLAGGTYEQYF.

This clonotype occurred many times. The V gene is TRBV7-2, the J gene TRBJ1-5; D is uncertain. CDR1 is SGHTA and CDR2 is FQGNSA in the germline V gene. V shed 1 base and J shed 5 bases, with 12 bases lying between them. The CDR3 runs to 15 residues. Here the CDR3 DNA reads TGTGCCAGCAGCTTAGTAGGGCCAACCCATCAGCCCCAGCATTTT. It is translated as CASSLVGPTHQPQHF.

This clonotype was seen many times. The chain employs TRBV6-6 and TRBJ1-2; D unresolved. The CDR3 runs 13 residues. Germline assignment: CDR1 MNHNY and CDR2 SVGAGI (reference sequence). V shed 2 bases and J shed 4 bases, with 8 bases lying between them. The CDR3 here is CASSYDGPYGYTF. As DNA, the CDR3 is TGTGCCAGCAGTTACGACGGGCCCTATGGCTACACCTTC.

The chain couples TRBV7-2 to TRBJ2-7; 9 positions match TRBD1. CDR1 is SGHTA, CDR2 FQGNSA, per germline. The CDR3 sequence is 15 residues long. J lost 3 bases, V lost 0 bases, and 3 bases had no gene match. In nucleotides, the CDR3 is TGTGCCAGCAGCTTAGCCGGGACAGGGTACTACGAGCAGTACTTC. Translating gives CASSLAGTGYYEQYF. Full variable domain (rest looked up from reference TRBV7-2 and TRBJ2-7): GAGVSQSPSNKVTEKGKDVELRCDPISGHTALYWYRQSLGQGLEFLIYFQGNSAPDKSGLPSDRFSAERTGGSVSTLTIQRTQQEDSAVYLCASSLAGTGYYEQYFGPGTRLTVT.

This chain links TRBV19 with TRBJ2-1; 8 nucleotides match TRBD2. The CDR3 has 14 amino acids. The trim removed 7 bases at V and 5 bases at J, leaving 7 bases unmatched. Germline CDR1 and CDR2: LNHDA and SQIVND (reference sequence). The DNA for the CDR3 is TGTGCCAGTAACCCCGGGGGGGCCAACAATGAGCAGTTCTTC. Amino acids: CASNPGGANNEQFF.

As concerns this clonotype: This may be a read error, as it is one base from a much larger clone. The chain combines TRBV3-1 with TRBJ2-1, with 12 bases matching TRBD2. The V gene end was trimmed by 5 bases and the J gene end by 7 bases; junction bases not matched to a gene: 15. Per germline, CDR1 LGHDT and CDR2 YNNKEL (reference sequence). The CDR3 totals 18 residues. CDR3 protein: CASSKAKLAGGARNEQFF. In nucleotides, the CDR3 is TGTGCCAGCAGCAAAGCTAAACTAGCGGGAGGCGCCAGGAATGAGCAGTTCTTC.

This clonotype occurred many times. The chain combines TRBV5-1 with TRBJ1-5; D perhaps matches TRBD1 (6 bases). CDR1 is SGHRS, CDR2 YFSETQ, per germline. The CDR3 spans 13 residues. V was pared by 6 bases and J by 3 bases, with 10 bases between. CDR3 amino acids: CASKAGDNQPQHF. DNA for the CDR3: TGCGCCAGCAAGGCAGGGGACAATCAGCCCCAGCATTTT.

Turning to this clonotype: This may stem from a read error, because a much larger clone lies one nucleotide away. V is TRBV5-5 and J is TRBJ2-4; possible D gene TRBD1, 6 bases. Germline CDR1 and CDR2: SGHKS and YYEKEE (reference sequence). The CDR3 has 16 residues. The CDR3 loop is CASSLYRDLAKNIRYF. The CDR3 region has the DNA TGTGCCAGCAGCCTCTACAGGGACCTAGCCAAAAACATTCGGTACTTC.